The entry that follows covers one TCR beta chain sequence. The antigen is not known. Every one of the patients relapsed after autologous stem cell transplantation (brentuximab vedotin exposure was variable). These data come from a study of PD-1 blockade in classical Hodgkin lymphoma. Whole-study findings and limits: Healthy donors reportedly exceeded newly diagnosed patients in baseline TCR diversity.

This table comes from immunoSEQ multiplex PCR, and its TCRdb copy is limited to in-frame clones, with some not included. This table holds some 14,000 clones, around 80% found once. Germline CDR1 and CDR2: PRHDT and FYEKMQ (reference sequence). This CDR3 contains 13 residues. Trimming took off 4 bases at V and 9 bases at J, with 13 bases between the two ends. The TCR sequence derives from a human donor with classical Hodgkin lymphoma. This chain connects TRBV13 to TRBJ2-4, with D perhaps matching TRBD1 (5 bases). The sample was peripheral blood mononuclear cells (PBMCs), taken at baseline. CDR3 residues: CASSSGHSGIQYF. The CDR3 DNA reads as TGTGCCAGCAGCTCCGGACACTCCGGCATTCAGTACTTC.